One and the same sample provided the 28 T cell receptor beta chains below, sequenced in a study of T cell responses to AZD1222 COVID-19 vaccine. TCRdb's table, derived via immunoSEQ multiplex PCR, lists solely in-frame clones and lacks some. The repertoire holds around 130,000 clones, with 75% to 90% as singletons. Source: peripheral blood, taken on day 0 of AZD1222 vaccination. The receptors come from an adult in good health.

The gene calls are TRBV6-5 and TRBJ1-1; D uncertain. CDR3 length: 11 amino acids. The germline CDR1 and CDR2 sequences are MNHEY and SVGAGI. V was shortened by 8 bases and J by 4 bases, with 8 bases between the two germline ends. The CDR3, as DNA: TGTGCCAGCGCCCGGGCCACTGAAGCTTTCTTT. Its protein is CASARATEAFF.

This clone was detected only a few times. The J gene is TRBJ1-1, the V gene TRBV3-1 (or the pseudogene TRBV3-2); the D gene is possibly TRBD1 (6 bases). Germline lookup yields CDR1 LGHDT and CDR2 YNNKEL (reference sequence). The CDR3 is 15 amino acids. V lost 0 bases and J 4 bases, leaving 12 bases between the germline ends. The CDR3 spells CASSQEGTLGTEAFF. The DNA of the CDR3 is TGTGCCAGCAGCCAAGAGGGGACACTAGGCACTGAAGCTTTCTTT.

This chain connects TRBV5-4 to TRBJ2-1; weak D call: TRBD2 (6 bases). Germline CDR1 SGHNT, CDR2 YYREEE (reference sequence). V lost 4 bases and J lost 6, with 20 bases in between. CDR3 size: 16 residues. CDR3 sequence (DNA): TGTGCCAGCAGCGTTGGGGACGGGGGTATCGGCAATGAGCAGTTCTTC. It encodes CASSVGDGGIGNEQFF. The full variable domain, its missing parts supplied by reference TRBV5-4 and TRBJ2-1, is ETGVTQSPTHLIKTRGQQVTLRCSSQSGHNTVSWYQQALGQGPQFIFQYYREEENGRGNFPPRFSGLQFPNYSSELNVNALELDDSALYLCASSVGDGGIGNEQFFGPGTRLTVL.

CDR3 sequence reads: CASSGQRQGYNSPLHF. The DNA for the CDR3 is TGTGCCAGCAGCGGCCAGCGACAGGGATATAATTCACCCCTCCACTTT. The chain is built from TRBV2 and TRBJ1-6; 7 bases fit TRBD1. V gave up 6 bases and J gave up 4 bases; unmatched junction bases: 9. The CDR3 runs to 16 residues. Germline V gene sequence: CDR1 SNHLY, CDR2 FYNNEI.

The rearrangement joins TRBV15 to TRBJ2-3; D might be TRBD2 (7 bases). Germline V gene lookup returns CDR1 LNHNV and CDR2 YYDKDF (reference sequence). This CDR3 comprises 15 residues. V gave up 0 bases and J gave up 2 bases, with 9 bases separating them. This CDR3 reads CATSREGGPTDTQYF. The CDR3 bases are TGTGCCACCAGCAGAGAGGGGGGGCCCACAGATACGCAGTATTTT.

Here the CDR3 reads CSARDLGAQYF. DNA of the CDR3: TGCAGTGCTAGAGATTTGGGGGCCCAGTACTTC. The chain is built from TRBV20-1 and TRBJ2-5; D may match TRBD1 or TRBD2 (5 bases each). CDR1 DFQATT and CDR2 SNEGSKA come from the germline V gene (reference sequence). The CDR3 spans 11 residues. V dropped 0 bases and J dropped 9 bases, with 8 bases sitting between them.

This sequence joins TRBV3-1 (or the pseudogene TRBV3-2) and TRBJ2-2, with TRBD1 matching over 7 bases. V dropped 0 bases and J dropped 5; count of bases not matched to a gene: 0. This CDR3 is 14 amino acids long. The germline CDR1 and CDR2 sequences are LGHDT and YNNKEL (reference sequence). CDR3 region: CASSQDRGTGELFF. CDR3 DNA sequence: TGTGCCAGCAGCCAAGACAGGGGGACCGGGGAGCTGTTTTTT.

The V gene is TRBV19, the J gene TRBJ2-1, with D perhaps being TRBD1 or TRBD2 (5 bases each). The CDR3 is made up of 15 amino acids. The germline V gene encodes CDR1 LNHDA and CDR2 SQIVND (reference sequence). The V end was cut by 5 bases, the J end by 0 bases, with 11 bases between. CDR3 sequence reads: CASSFFGGSYNEQFF. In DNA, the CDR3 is TGTGCCAGTAGTTTCTTTGGGGGCTCCTACAATGAGCAGTTCTTC.

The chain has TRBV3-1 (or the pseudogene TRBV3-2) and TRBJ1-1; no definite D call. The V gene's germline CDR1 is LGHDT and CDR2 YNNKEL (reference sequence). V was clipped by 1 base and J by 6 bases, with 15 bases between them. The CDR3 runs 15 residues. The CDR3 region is CASSQGSVGWAEAFF. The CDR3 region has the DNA TGTGCCAGCAGCCAAGGATCAGTAGGGTGGGCTGAAGCTTTCTTT.

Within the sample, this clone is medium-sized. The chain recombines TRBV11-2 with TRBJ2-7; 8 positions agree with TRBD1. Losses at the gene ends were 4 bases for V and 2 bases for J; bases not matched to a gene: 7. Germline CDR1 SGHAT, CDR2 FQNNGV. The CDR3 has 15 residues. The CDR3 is CASSSHRGKAYEQYF. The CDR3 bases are TGTGCCAGCAGCTCTCACAGGGGGAAAGCCTACGAGCAGTACTTC.

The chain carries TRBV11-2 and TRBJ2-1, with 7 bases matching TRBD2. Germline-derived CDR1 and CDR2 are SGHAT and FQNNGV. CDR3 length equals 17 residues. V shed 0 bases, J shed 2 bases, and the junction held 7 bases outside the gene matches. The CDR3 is CASSLDRSGVTYNEQFF. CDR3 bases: TGTGCCAGCAGCTTAGATCGGAGCGGGGTTACCTACAATGAGCAGTTCTTC.

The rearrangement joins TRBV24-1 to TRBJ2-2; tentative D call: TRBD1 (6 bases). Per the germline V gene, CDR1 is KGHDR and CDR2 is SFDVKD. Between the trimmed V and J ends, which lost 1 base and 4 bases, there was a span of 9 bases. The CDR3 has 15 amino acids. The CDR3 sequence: CATSDFRTATGELFF. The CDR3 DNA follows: TGTGCCACCAGTGATTTTAGGACAGCCACCGGGGAGCTGTTTTTT.

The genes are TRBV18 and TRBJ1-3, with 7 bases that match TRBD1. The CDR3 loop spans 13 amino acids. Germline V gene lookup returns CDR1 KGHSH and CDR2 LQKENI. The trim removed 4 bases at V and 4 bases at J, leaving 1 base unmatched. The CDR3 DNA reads TGTGCCAGCTCACGGGACAGCGGAAACACCATATATTTT. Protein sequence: CASSRDSGNTIYF.

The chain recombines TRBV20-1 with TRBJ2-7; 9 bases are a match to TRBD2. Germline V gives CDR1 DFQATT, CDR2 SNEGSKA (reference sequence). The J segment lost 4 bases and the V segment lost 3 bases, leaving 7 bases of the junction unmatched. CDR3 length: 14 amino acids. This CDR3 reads CSASLAGIEYEQYF. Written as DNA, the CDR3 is TGCAGTGCTAGTCTAGCGGGGATCGAATACGAGCAGTACTTC.

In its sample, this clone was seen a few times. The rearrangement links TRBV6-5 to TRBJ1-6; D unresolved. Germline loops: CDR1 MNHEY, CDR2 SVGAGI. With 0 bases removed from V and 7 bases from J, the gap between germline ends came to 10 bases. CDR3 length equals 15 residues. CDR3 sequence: CASSYSSAGNSPLHF. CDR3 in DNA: TGTGCCAGCAGTTACTCGTCTGCGGGGAATTCACCCCTCCACTTT.

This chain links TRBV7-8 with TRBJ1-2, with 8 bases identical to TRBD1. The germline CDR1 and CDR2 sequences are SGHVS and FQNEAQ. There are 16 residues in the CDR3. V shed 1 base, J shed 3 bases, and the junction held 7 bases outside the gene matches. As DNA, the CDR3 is TGTGCCAGCAGCTTAGGCGGGACAGGAGGATACTATGGCTACACCTTC. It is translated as CASSLGGTGGYYGYTF.

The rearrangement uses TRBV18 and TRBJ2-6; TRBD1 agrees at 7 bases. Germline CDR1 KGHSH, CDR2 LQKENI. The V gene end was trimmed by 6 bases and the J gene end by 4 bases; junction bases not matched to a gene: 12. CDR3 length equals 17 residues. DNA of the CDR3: TGTGCCAGCTCCAATACGAGGGGGCTGGCGGGGGCCAACGTCCTGACTTTC. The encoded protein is CASSNTRGLAGANVLTF.

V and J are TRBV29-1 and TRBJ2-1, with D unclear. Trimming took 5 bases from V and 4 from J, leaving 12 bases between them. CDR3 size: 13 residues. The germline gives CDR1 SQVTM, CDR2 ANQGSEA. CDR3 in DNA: TGCAGCGTTTTTGCCGGCGGATACAATGAGCAGTTCTTC. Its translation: CSVFAGGYNEQFF.

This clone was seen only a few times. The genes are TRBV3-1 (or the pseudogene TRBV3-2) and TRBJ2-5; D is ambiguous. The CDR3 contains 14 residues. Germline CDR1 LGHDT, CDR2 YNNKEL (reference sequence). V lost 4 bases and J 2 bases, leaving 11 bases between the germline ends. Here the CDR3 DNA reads TGTGCCAGCAGCCGTTTCAGTTCGCAAGAGACCCAGTACTTC. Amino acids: CASSRFSSQETQYF.

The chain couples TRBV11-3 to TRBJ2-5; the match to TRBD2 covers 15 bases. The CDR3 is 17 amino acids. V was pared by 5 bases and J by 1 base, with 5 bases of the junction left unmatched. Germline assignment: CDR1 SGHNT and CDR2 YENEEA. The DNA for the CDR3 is TGTGCCAGCAGCAAACGGACTAGCGGGAGGGGCCAAGAGACCCAGTACTTC. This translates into CASSKRTSGRGQETQYF.

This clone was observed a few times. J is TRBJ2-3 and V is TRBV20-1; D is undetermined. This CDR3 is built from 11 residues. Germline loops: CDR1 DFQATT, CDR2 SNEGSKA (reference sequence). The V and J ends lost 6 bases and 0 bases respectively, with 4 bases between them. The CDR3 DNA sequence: TGCAGTGCACGTAGCACAGATACGCAGTATTTT. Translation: CSARSTDTQYF.

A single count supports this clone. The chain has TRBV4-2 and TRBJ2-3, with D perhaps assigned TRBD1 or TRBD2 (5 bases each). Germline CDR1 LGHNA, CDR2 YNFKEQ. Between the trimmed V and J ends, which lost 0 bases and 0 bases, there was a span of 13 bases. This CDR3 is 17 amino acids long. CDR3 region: CASSQEFGGTSTDTQYF. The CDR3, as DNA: TGTGCCAGCAGCCAAGAGTTTGGTGGGACCAGCACAGATACGCAGTATTTT.

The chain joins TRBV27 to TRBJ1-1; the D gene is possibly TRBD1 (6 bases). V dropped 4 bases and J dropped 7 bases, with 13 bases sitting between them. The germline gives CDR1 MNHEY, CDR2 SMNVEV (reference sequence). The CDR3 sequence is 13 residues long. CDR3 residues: CASSSGQSFEAFF. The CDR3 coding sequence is TGTGCCAGCAGTTCCGGACAGTCGTTTGAAGCTTTCTTT.

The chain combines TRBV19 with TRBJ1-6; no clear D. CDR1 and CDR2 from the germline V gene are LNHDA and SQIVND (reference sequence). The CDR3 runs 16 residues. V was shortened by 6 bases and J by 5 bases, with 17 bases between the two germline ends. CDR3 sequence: CASRLNIGRNNSPLHF. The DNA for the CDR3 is TGTGCCAGTAGGCTGAATATCGGACGGAATAATTCACCCCTCCACTTT.

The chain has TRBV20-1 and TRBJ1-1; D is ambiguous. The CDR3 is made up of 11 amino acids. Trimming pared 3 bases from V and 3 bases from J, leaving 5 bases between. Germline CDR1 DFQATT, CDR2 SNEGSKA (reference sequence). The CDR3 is CSASFDTEAFF. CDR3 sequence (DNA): TGCAGTGCTAGTTTCGACACTGAAGCTTTCTTT.

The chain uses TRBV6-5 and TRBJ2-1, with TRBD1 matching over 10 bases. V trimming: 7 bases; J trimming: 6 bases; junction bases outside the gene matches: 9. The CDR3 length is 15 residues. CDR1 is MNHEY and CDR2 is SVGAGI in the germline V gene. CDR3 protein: CASKLGGQGINEQFF. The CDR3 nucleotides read TGTGCCAGCAAATTAGGGGGACAGGGGATCAATGAGCAGTTCTTC.

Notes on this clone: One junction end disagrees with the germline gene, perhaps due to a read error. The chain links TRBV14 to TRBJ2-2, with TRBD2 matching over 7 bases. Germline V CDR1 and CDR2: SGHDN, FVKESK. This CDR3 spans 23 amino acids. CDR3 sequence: CASNQGDRFPGRGSHANTGELFF. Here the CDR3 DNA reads TGTGCCAGCAACCAAGGGGACCGGTTTCCGGGGCGCGGGAGTCACGCGAACACCGGGGAGCTGTTTTTT.

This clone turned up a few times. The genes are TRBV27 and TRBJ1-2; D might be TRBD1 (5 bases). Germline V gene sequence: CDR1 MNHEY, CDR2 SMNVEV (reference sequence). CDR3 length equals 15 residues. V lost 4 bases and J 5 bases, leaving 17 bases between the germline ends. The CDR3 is CASSSYPGSVYGYTF. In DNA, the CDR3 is TGTGCCAGCAGTTCGTACCCAGGGAGCGTATATGGCTACACCTTC.